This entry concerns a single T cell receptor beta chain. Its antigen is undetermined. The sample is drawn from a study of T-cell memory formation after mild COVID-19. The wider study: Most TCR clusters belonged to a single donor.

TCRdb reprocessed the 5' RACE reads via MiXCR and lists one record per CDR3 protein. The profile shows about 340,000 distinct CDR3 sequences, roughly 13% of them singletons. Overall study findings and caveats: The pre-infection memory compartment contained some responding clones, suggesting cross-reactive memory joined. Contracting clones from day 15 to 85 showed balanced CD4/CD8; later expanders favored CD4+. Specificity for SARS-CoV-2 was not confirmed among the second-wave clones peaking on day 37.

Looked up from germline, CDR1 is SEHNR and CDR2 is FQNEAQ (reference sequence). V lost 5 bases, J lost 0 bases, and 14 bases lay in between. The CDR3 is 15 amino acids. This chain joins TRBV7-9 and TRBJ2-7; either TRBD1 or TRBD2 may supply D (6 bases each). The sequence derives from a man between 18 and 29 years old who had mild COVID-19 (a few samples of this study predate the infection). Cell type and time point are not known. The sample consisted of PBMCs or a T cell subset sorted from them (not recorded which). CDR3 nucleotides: TGTGCCAGCAGCGCCTACGGGGGCAGCTCCTACGAGCAGTACGTC. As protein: CASSAYGGSSYEQYV.